This T cell receptor beta chain was recovered during a study of cytomegalovirus exposure and HLA in healthy donors. On the study more broadly: In a later analysis, it was reported that the approximately 110 validation repertoires had been produced on the same platform as the 666 repertoires belonging to the first cohort. Study-wide points: Cytomegalovirus-associated TCR beta chains were listed, numbering 150 to 200.

With regard to this clone: Antigen unknown.

Germline V CDR1 and CDR2: LNHDA, SQIVND (reference sequence). The CDR3 length is 20 residues. The J segment lost 5 bases and the V segment lost 2 bases, leaving 21 bases of the junction unmatched. Assay used: immunoSEQ multiplex PCR; TCRdb lists only in-frame clones, some missing. The table records about 74,000 clones, around 94% of them present only once. Donors were drawn from the approximately 110-subject validation cohort, separate from the approximately 640-subject first cohort. Sequencing used PBMCs. This receptor was obtained from a man between 18 and 29 years old in good health and CMV-seropositive. The gene calls are TRBV19 and TRBJ1-2, with 9 positions matching TRBD1. This CDR3 reads CASSISPIRGRTGEEYGYTF. For the CDR3, the DNA is TGTGCCAGTAGTATATCCCCGATCCGCGGGCGGACAGGGGAAGAATATGGCTACACCTTC.